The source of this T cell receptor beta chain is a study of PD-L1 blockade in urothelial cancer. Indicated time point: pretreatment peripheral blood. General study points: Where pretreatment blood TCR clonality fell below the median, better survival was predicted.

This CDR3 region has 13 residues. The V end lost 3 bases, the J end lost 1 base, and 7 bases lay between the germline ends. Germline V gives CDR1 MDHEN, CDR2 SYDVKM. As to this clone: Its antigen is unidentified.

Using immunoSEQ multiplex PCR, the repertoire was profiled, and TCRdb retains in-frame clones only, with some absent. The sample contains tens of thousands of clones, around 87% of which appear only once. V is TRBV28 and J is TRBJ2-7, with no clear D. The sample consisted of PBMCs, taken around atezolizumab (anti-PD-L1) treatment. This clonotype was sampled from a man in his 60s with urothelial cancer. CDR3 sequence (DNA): TGTGCCAGCAGTTTTAGACTTTCCTACGAGCAGTACTTC. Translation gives CASSFRLSYEQYF.